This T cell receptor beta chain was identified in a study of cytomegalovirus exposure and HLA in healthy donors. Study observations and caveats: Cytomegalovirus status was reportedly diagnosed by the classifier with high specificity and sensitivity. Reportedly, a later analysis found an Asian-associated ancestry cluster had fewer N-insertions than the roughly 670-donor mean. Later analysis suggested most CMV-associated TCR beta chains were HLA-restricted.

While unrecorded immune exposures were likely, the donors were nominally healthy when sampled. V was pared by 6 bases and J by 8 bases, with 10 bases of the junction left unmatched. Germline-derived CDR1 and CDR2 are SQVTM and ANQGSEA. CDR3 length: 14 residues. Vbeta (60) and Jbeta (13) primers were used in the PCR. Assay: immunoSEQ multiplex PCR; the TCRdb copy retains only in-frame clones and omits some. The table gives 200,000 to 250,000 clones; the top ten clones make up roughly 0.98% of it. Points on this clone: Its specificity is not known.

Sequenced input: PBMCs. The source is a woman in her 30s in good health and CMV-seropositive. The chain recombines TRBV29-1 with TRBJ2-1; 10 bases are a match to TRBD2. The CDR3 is CSVRTSGVQYEQFF. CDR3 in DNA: TGCAGCGTCCGGACTAGCGGAGTACAATATGAGCAGTTCTTC.